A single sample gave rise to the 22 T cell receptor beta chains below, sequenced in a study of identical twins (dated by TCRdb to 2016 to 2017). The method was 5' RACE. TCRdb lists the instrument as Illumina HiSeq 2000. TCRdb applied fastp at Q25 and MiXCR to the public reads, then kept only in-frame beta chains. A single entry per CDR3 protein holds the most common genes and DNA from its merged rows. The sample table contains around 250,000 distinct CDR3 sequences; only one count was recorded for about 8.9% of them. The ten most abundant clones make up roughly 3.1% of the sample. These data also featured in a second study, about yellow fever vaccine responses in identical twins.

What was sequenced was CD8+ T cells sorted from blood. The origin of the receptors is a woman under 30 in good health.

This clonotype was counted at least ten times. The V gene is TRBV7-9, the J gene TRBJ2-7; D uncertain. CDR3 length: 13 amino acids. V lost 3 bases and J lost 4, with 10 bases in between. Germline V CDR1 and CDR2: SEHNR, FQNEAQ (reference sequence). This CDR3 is CASSFLPAYEQYF. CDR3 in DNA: TGTGCCAGCAGCTTCCTCCCCGCATACGAGCAGTACTTC.

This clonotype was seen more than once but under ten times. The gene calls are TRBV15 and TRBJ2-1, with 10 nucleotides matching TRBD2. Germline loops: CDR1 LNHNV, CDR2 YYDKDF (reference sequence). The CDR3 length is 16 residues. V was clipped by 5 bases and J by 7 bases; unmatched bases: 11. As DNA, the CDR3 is TGTGCCACCAGCCCTCCTCCAGCGGGAGGGCTGAATGAGCAGTTCTTC. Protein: CATSPPPAGGLNEQFF.

This chain's CDR3 is CASSLPDRGTDTQYF. Here the CDR3 DNA reads TGTGCCAGCAGCTTACCGGACAGGGGAACGGATACGCAGTATTTT. The chain links TRBV7-2 to TRBJ2-3, with 9 bases matching TRBD1. Germline V lookup: CDR1 SGHTA, CDR2 FQGNSA. This CDR3 spans 15 amino acids. V dropped 2 bases and J dropped 6; count of bases not matched to a gene: 6.

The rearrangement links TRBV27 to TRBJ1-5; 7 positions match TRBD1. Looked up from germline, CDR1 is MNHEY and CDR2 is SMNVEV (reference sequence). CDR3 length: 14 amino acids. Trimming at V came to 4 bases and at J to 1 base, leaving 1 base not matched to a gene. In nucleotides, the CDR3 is TGTGCCAGCAGTTCGACAGGGAGCAATCAGCCCCAGCATTTT. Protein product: CASSSTGSNQPQHF.

The CDR3 DNA sequence: TGCAGTGCTAGAGATCCGCCCTCCCAGCCCGGGATTGAGCAGTTCTTC. Encoded protein: CSARDPPSQPGIEQFF. This chain connects TRBV20-1 to TRBJ2-1, with D possibly TRBD2 on 5 matching bases. This CDR3 region has 16 residues. CDR1 DFQATT and CDR2 SNEGSKA come from the germline V gene (reference sequence). Trimming took off 0 bases at V and 9 bases at J, with 21 bases between the two ends.

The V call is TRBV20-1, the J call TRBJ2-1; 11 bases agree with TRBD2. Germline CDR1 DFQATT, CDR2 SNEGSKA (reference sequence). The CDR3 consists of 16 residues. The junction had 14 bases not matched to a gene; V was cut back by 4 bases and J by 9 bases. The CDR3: CSANLAGTSGRIEQFF. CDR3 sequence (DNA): TGCAGTGCTAACCTAGCCGGGACTAGCGGAAGGATTGAGCAGTTCTTC.

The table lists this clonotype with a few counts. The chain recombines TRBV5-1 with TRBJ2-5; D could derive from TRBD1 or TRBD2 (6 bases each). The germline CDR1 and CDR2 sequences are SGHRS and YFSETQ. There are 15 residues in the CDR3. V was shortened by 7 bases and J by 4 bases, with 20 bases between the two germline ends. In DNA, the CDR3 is TGCGCCAGCCTGGGGGGCCTAACAGGGAGAGAGACCCAGTACTTC. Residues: CASLGGLTGRETQYF.

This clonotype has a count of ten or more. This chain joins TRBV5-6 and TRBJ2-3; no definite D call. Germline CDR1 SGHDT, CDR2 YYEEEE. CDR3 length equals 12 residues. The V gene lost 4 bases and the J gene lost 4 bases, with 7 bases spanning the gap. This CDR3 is CASSAPADTQYF. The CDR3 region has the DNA TGTGCCAGCAGCGCACCTGCAGATACGCAGTATTTT.

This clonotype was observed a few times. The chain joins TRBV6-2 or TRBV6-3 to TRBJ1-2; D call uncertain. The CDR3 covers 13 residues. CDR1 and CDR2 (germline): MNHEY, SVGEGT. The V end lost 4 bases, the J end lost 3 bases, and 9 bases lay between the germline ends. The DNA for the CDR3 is TGTGCCAGCAGTTTCGCCAAGGACTATGGCTACACCTTC. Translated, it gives CASSFAKDYGYTF.

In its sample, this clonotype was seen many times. CDR3: CASSQDKGPGEQFF. The CDR3 DNA is TGCGCCAGCAGCCAAGATAAGGGACCCGGCGAGCAGTTCTTC. The rearrangement joins TRBV4-3 to TRBJ2-1, with D perhaps TRBD1 or TRBD2 (5 bases each). The CDR3 extends over 14 amino acids. Trimming took off 0 bases at V and 10 bases at J, with 13 bases between the two ends. Germline lookup yields CDR1 LGHNA and CDR2 YSLEER.

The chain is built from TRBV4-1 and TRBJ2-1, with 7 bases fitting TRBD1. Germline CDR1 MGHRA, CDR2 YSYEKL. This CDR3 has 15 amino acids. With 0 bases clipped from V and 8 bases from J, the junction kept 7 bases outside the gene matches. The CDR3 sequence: CASSQDGRQGDEQFF. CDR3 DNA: TGCGCCAGCAGCCAAGATGGGCGACAGGGAGATGAGCAGTTCTTC.

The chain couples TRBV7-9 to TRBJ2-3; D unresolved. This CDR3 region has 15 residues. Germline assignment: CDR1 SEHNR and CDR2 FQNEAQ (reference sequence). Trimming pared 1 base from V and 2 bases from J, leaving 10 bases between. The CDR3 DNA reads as TGTGCCAGCAGCTTAGTGTCCCTGATCACAGATACGCAGTATTTT. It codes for CASSLVSLITDTQYF.

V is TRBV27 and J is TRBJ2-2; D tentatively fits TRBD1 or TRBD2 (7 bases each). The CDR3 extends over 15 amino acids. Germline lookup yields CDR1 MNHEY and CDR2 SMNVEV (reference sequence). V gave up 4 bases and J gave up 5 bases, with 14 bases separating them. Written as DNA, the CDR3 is TGTGCCAGCAGTTCCCTGCAGGGGGGGACCGGGGAGCTGTTTTTT. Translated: CASSSLQGGTGELFF.

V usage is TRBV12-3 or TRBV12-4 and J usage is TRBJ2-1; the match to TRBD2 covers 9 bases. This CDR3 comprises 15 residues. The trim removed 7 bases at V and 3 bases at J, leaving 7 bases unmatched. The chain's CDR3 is CASTRTSEDYNEQFF. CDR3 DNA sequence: TGTGCCAGCACCAGGACTAGCGAAGACTACAATGAGCAGTTCTTC.

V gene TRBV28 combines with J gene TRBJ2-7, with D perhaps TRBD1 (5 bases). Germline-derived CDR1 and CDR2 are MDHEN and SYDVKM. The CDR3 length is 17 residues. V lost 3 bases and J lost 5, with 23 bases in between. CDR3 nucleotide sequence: TGTGCCAGCAGTTTGATGGGGCAAGCCAGGCCTCTGAACGAGCAGTACTTC. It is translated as CASSLMGQARPLNEQYF.

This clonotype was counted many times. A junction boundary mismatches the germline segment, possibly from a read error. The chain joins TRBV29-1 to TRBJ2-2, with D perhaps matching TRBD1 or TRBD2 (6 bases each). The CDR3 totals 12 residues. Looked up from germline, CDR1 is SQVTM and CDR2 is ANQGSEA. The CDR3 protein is CSVQDGGGKLFF. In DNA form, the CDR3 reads TGCAGCGTTCAAGATGGAGGGGGAAAGCTGTTTTTT.

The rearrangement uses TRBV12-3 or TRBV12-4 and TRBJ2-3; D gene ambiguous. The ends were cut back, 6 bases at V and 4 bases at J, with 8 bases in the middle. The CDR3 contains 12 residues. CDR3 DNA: TGTGCCAGCAGCGCCGCGCCAGATACGCAGTATTTT. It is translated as CASSAAPDTQYF.

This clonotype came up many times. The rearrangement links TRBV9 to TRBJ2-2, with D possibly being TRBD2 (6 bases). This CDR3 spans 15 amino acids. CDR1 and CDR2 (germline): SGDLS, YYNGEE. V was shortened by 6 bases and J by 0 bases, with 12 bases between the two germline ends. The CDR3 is CASTWGLSNTGELFF. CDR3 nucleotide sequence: TGTGCCAGCACCTGGGGACTGTCGAACACCGGGGAGCTGTTTTTT.

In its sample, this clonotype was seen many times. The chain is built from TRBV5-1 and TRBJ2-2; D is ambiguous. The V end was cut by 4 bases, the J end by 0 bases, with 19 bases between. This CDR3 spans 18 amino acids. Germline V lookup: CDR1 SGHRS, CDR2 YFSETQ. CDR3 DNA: TGCGCCAGCAGCCCTACGTCTGGGTTTATATCGAACACCGGGGAGCTGTTTTTT. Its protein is CASSPTSGFISNTGELFF.

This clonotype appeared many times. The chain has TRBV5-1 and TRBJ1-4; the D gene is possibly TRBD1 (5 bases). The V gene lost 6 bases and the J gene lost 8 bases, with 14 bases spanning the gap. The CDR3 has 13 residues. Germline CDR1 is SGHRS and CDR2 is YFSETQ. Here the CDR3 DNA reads TGCGCCAGCACCTCAGGGTCGGGAGAAAAACTGTTTTTT. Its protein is CASTSGSGEKLFF.

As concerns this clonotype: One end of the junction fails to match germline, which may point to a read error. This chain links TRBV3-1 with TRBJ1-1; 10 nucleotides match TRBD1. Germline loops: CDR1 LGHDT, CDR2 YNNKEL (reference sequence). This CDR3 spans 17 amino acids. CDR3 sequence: CATSQPRGQGTNTEAFF. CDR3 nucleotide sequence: TGTGCCACCAGCCAACCGAGGGGACAGGGGACGAACACTGAAGCTTTCTTT.

The CDR3 spells CASSLEGRNEQFF. The CDR3 DNA is TGTGCCAGCAGTTTAGAGGGCCGGAATGAGCAGTTCTTC. V and J are TRBV12-3 or TRBV12-4 and TRBJ2-1; unclear D gene. Trimming cost V 1 base and J 7 bases, with 8 bases left between them. The CDR3 runs 13 residues.